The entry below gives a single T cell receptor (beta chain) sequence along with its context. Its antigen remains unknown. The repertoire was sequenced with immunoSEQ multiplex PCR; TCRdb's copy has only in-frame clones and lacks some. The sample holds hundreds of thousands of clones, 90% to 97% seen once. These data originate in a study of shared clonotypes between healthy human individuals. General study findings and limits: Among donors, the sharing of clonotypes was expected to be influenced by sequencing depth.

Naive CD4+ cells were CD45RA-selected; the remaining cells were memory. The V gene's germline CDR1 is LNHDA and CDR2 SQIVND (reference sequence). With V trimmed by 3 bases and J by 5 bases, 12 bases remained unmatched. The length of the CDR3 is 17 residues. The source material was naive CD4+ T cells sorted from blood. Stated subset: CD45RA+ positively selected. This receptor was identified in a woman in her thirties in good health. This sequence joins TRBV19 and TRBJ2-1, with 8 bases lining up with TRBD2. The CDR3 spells CASSITPLVLADNEQFF. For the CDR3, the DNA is TGTGCCAGTAGTATCACCCCGTTAGTACTAGCGGACAATGAGCAGTTCTTC.